Below, one T cell receptor beta chain is given with its context. The CDR3 loop spans 15 amino acids. The J segment lost 9 bases and the V segment lost 4 bases, leaving 10 bases of the junction unmatched. Germline V CDR1 and CDR2: SGHTA, FQGNSA. The sample belongs to a study of PD-L1 blockade in urothelial cancer. Overall study: About 85% of the roughly 29 patients were men whose urothelial cancer was bladder-origin. Median T cell yield per blood sample was about 150,000 cells.

This table comes from immunoSEQ multiplex PCR, and its TCRdb copy is limited to in-frame clones, with some not included. In the table there are some 46,000 clones, 70% to 90% of which are singletons. Time point described: pretreatment peripheral blood. The patients' disease, urothelial carcinoma, was locally advanced or metastatic. Every patient provided from 1 to 8 samples, collected pretreatment and on-treatment. The rearrangement joins TRBV7-2 to TRBJ2-1; 9 positions agree with TRBD2. This material consisted of PBMCs, taken around atezolizumab (anti-PD-L1) treatment. This receptor was taken from a man between 60 and 70 years old with urothelial cancer. The CDR3 spells CASSSRTSEGAEQFF. CDR3 nucleotide sequence: TGTGCCAGCAGCTCCCGGACTAGCGAGGGTGCTGAGCAGTTCTTC.